The source of this T cell receptor beta chain is a study of blood T cells in healthy people across ages. Study-wide context: Capture via template switching afforded approximately one barcoded beta molecule per two T cells. Study-wide results and limits: Measured against age, TCR beta diversity per million T cells decreased in a roughly linear manner. The long-lived group displayed more naive CD4+ cells, plus higher diversity, than the aged donors did.

Germline CDR1 is DFQATT and CDR2 is SNEGSKA (reference sequence). V lost 5 bases and J 0 bases, leaving 10 bases between the germline ends. The CDR3 has 13 amino acids. Note on this clonotype: Antigen unknown.

The use of a sample-barcoded 5' primer and a J-beta primer mix characterized a second PCR of roughly 6 to 11 cycles. Per-sample output comprised a minimum of 2.5 million paired-end reads containing CDR3. MiXCR was run by TCRdb on the 5' RACE reads, yielding one entry per CDR3 protein. The table records around 870,000 distinct CDR3 sequences, under 30% of them present only once. Sequencing was done on a sample of blood. The source of this sequence is an elderly woman in good health. This chain uses TRBV20-1 with TRBJ2-5; D perhaps matches TRBD1 (6 bases). The CDR3: CSARRTDQETQYF. The CDR3 DNA reads as TGCAGTGCTCGAAGGACAGACCAAGAGACCCAGTACTTC.